The clone carrying this TCR beta chain has only a few counts. Its antigen is still unknown. One end of the junction varies from germline; a read error may be responsible. This sample was included in a study of blood T cells in healthy people across ages. General study findings and limits: Unsorted PBMC input precluded a conclusive naive versus antigen-experienced comparison.

The second PCR ran about 6 to 12 cycles with a sample-barcoded 5' primer and J-beta primers. Each of the cDNA molecules was tagged by a template-switch adaptor with 12 random nucleotides. Each CDR3 protein gets one entry after TCRdb re-called the 5' RACE reads with MiXCR. This sample has more than 900,000 distinct CDR3 sequences, with approximately 32% found just once. These data are also associated with another study on T cells of mothers and their children. That work contributes: All RNA that had been extracted was used for cDNA synthesis at around 1.4 ug per 15 ul. Reads recorded for TCR beta CDR3 numbered over 8 million per mother and about 3 million per child.

Sequenced sample: blood. This clonotype was sampled from a woman in her thirties or forties in good health.

DNA for the CDR3: TGTGCCATCAGTGAGTCAGCCGGGACAATAAATCGGCCCCAGCATTTT. Translated: CAISESAGTINRPQHF. This chain uses TRBV10-3 with TRBJ1-5, with a possible D match to TRBD1 (6 bases). The CDR3 runs 16 residues. CDR1 and CDR2 (germline): ENHRY, SYGVKD.